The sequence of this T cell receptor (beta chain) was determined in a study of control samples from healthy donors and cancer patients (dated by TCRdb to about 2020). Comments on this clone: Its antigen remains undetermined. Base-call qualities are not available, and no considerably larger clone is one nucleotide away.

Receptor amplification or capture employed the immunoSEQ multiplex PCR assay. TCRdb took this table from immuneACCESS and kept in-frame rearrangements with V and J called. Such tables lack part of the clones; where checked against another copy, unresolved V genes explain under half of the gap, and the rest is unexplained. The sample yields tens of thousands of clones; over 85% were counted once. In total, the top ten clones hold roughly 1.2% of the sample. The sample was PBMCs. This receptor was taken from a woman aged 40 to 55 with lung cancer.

The CDR3 reads CASSLEDTQYF. The DNA is TGTGCCAGCAGCCTTGAAGATACGCAGTATTTT. Here the chain combines TRBV9 and TRBJ2-3, with no reliable assignment of the D segment. CDR1 is given as SGDLS and CDR2 as YYNGEE, both from the germline V gene. From its cysteine to its phenylalanine, the CDR3 spans 11 amino acids. Of the read, only the CDR3 DNA is kept; its 33 bases are in frame from base 1. Deletion took 4 bases off V and 5 bases off J, with a span of 5 bases between the germline ends.